The subject of this entry is one T cell receptor beta chain. Profiling relied on immunoSEQ multiplex PCR, and the TCRdb table lists in-frame clones only, not all of them. The table lists 65,000 to 90,000 clones, around four fifths of them singletons. The sample is drawn from a study of cytotoxic CD8 clonotypes in ibrutinib-treated CLL. Germline assignment: CDR1 MDHEN and CDR2 SYDVKM. The CDR3 is 16 amino acids. J was trimmed by 2 bases and V by 5 bases; bases with no gene match: 8. The input for sequencing was PBMCs, taken after 24 months of ibrutinib treatment. The sequence was obtained from a human donor with chronic lymphocytic leukemia. This chain joins TRBV28 and TRBJ1-5; TRBD1 agrees at 8 bases. The DNA of the CDR3 is TGTGCCAGCAGTCCGGCGGGGGGACAGGGCAATCAGCCCCAGCATTTT. It translates to CASSPAGGQGNQPQHF.